These 11 T cell receptor beta chains were all obtained from the same sample, sequenced in a study of blood T cell repertoires in COVID-19. Some clones are missing from TCRdb's copy, which holds only in-frame ones; the method was immunoSEQ multiplex PCR. This sample carries hundreds of thousands of clones, about 80% of them seen once, and the ten largest clones take 4% to 6%. Sequenced material: peripheral blood. The receptor set was obtained from a woman aged 80 or over with active or convalescent COVID-19.

The rearrangement uses TRBV28 and TRBJ2-3; D is perhaps TRBD2 (6 bases). CDR3 size: 15 residues. Germline CDR1 is MDHEN and CDR2 is SYDVKM. Trimming took 3 bases from V and 8 from J, leaving 18 bases between them. In DNA form, the CDR3 reads TGTGCCAGCAGTTTCTGGGATGGCCGGAGGGTTACGCAGTATTTT. Translated, it gives CASSFWDGRRVTQYF. Full variable domain (remainder filled in from reference TRBV28 and TRBJ2-3): DVKVTQSSRYLVKRTGEKVFLECVQDMDHENMFWYRQDPGLGLRLIYFSYDVKMKEKGDIPEGYSVSREKKERFSLILESASTNQTSMYLCASSFWDGRRVTQYFGPGTRLTVL.

This clone was counted between two and nine times. The chain combines TRBV28 with TRBJ1-1; weak D call: TRBD1 (5 bases). The CDR3 runs to 15 residues. Germline CDR1 is MDHEN and CDR2 is SYDVKM. V was cut by 2 bases and J by 1 base, with 11 bases left in between. The CDR3 DNA sequence: TGTGCCAGCAGTTTACAGGGTTTGAGGAACACTGAAGCTTTCTTT. This translates into CASSLQGLRNTEAFF.

This rearrangement joins TRBV19 to TRBJ1-4; a weak D match, TRBD1 (6 bases). The CDR3 covers 15 residues. V gave up 4 bases and J gave up 3 bases, with 12 bases separating them. Germline CDR1 reads LNHDA; CDR2 reads SQIVND (reference sequence). The CDR3 DNA is TGTGCCAGTAGTAGACGACAGGAGGCTAATGAAAAACTGTTTTTT. Protein: CASSRRQEANEKLFF.

The CDR3 spells CASSPSPGSGEYEQYF. The CDR3 nucleotides are TGCGCCAGCAGTCCATCCCCGGGGAGCGGGGAATACGAGCAGTACTTC. The V gene is TRBV5-1, the J gene TRBJ2-7; 7 nucleotides align to TRBD2. The CDR3 has 16 amino acids. Germline loops: CDR1 SGHRS, CDR2 YFSETQ. V lost 5 bases and J lost 4; bases outside the gene matches: 15. Full variable domain (outside the CDR3, taken from reference TRBV5-1 and TRBJ2-7): KAGVTQTPRYLIKTRGQQVTLSCSPISGHRSVSWYQQTPGQGLQFLFEYFSETQRNKGNFPGRFSGRQFSNSRSEMNVSTLELGDSALYLCASSPSPGSGEYEQYFGPGTRLTVT.

V and J are TRBV5-4 and TRBJ2-3, with D possibly matching TRBD1 (5 bases). Germline-derived CDR1 and CDR2 are SGHNT and YYREEE (reference sequence). This CDR3 has 13 amino acids. With 1 base removed from V and 5 bases from J, the gap between germline ends came to 8 bases. The CDR3 is CASSLSGLDTQYF. Here the CDR3 DNA reads TGTGCCAGCAGCTTGTCAGGGTTAGATACGCAGTATTTT.

The CDR3: CATRQGLGTEAFF. The CDR3 DNA is TGTGCCACCCGACAGGGGTTGGGCACTGAAGCTTTCTTT. The chain joins TRBV24-1 to TRBJ1-1; 8 positions agree with TRBD1. Germline V gene lookup returns CDR1 KGHDR and CDR2 SFDVKD. V shed 9 bases and J 4 bases; nucleotides not matched to a gene: 6. CDR3 length: 13 amino acids.

V and J are TRBV6-6 and TRBJ1-2; unclear D gene. Germline V gives CDR1 MNHNY, CDR2 SVGAGI (reference sequence). Trimming left V 0 bases short and J 2 bases short, with 7 bases between. The CDR3 length is 14 residues. The CDR3 reads CASSYSTPNYGYTF. CDR3 DNA sequence: TGTGCCAGCAGTTACTCGACACCGAACTATGGCTACACCTTC.

The CDR3 reads CASTGGAYTGELFF. For the CDR3, the DNA is TGTGCCAGCACCGGAGGGGCTTACACCGGGGAGCTGTTTTTT. The chain is built from TRBV2 and TRBJ2-2, with D possibly being TRBD2 (6 bases). V was cut by 7 bases and J by 3 bases, with 12 bases left in between. Germline-derived CDR1 and CDR2 are SNHLY and FYNNEI. CDR3 size: 14 residues.

The rearrangement links TRBV24-1 to TRBJ1-5, with no clear D. Germline values: CDR1 KGHDR, CDR2 SFDVKD. The length of the CDR3 is 14 residues. Trimming cost V 3 bases and J 1 base, with 6 bases left between them. The CDR3 sequence: CATSDIESNQPQHF. Written as DNA, the CDR3 is TGTGCCACCAGTGATATAGAAAGCAATCAGCCCCAGCATTTT.

V gene TRBV5-5 combines with J gene TRBJ2-7; 11 nucleotides match TRBD1. Germline-derived CDR1 and CDR2 are SGHKS and YYEKEE (reference sequence). V lost 3 bases and J lost 3; bases outside the gene matches: 5. This CDR3 region has 15 residues. The CDR3 sequence: CASSSGTGGYYEQYF. CDR3 DNA: TGTGCCAGCAGCTCCGGGACAGGGGGGTACTACGAGCAGTACTTC.

The chain links TRBV5-1 to TRBJ2-1; 8 nucleotides match TRBD1. Germline V gene sequence: CDR1 SGHRS, CDR2 YFSETQ. The trim removed 4 bases at V and 5 bases at J, leaving 5 bases unmatched. The CDR3 is made up of 14 amino acids. CDR3 loop: CASSVTGQDNEQFF. The CDR3, as DNA: TGCGCCAGCAGCGTTACGGGACAGGACAATGAGCAGTTCTTC.